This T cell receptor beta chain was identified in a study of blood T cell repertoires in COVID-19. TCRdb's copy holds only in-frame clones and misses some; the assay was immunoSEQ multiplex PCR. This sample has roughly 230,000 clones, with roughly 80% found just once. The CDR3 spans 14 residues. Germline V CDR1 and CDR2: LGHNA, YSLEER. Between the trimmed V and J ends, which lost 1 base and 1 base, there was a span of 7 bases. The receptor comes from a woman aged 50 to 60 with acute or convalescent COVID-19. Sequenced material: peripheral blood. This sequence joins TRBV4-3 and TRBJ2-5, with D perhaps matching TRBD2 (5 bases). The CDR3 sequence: CASSQVRGQETQYF. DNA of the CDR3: TGCGCCAGCAGCCAAGTACGGGGCCAAGAGACCCAGTACTTC.